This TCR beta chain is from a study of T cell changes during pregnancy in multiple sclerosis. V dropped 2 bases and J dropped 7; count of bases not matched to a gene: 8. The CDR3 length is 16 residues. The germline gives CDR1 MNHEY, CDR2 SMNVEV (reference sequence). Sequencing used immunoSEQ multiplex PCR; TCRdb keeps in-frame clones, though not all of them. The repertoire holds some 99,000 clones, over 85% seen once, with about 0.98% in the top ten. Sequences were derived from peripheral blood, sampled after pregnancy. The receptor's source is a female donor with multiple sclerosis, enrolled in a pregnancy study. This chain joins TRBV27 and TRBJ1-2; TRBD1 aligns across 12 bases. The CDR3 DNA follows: TGTGCCAGCAGTTTAAGGGCCGGGACAGGGGGCCGTGGCTACACCTTC. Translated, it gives CASSLRAGTGGRGYTF.